This T cell receptor (beta chain) was recovered during a study of PD-1 blockade in classical Hodgkin lymphoma. The germline gives CDR1 SSHAT, CDR2 FNYEAQ (reference sequence). Deletions cut 3 bases from V and 7 bases from J, with 10 bases between. The CDR3 runs to 12 residues. Findings of the study overall: Reports indicated that newly diagnosed patients had lower baseline TCR diversity than healthy donors did. The drivers behind the repertoire differences, possibly disease activity or prior therapy, remain undefined.

Note on this clone: Its antigen is currently unknown.

Clones were sequenced by immunoSEQ multiplex PCR, and TCRdb holds only the in-frame ones, with some missing. The data show approximately 2,500 clones, about 68% seen once. Stated time point: newly diagnosed, previously untreated cHL patient sample. Through magnetic negative selection, CD8+ T cells were separated from PBMCs that had been thawed. Newly diagnosed classical Hodgkin lymphoma PBMCs, still untreated, provided the comparison samples. This chain connects TRBV7-7 to TRBJ2-7; unclear D gene. Material: CD8+ T cells from blood. This sequence originates from a human donor with classical Hodgkin lymphoma. CDR3 nucleotides: TGTGCCAGCAGCTTTAGGATAAGGGAGCAGTACTTC. It yields the protein CASSFRIREQYF.